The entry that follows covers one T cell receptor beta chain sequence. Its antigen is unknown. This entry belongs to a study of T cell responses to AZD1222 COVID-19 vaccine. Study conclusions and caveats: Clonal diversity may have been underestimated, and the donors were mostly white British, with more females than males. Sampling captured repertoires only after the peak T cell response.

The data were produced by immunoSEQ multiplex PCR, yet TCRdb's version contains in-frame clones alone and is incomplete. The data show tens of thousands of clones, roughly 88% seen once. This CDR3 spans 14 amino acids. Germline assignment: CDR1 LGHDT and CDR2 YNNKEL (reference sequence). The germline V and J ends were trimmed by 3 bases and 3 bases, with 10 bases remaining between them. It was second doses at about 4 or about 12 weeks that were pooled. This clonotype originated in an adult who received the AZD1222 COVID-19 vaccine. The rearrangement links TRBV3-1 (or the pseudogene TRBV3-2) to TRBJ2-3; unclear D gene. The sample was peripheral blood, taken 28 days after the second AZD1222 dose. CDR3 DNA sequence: TGTGCCAGCAGCCACAGTCATTTAACAGATACGCAGTATTTT. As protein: CASSHSHLTDTQYF.